This TCR beta chain was sequenced during a study of shared clonotypes between healthy human individuals. Overall study results and limits: There were few donors, and this limited the genetic and exposure-history diversity represented. It was the non-shared clonotypes that had lower generation probabilities than clonotypes shared by all four donors. For sorted subsets, rarefaction showed incomplete sequencing despite large depth.

For this clone: The target antigen is unknown.

Trimming pared 5 bases from V and 0 bases from J, leaving 14 bases between. Germline values: CDR1 SEHNR, CDR2 FQNEAQ (reference sequence). CDR3 length: 16 amino acids. Some clones are missing from TCRdb's copy, which holds only in-frame ones; the method was immunoSEQ multiplex PCR. The sample carries some 2.1 million clones, over 85% recorded once. CD45RO-negative CD8 cells positively selected for CCR7 made up the naive population, which excluded terminally differentiated effector memory CD45RA+ cells. The sequencing sample was made of naive CD8+ T cells from PBMCs. The clonotype comes from a man aged 18 to 35 in good health. Some clones in this sample may be carry-over from other donors' samples. J is TRBJ2-1 and V is TRBV7-9; no firm D call. The DNA for the CDR3 is TGTGCCAGCAGCCGCTCCGGGTCGAGCTCCTACAATGAGCAGTTCTTC. Translated: CASSRSGSSSYNEQFF.